These 18 T cell receptor beta chains were sequenced from one sample in a study of blood T cell repertoires in COVID-19. The data were produced by immunoSEQ multiplex PCR, yet TCRdb's version contains in-frame clones alone and is incomplete. The sample comprises tens of thousands of clones, approximately 77% of which are singletons, and around 4.4% rests with the top ten. The sample comprised peripheral blood. Receptors originate from a woman in her sixties or seventies with acute or convalescent COVID-19.

The sample holds one count of this clone. V usage is TRBV6-5 and J usage is TRBJ2-3; 8 positions match TRBD2. V was pared by 8 bases and J by 6 bases, with 10 bases of the junction left unmatched. The CDR3 runs to 14 residues. Germline CDR1 reads MNHEY; CDR2 reads SVGAGI. CDR3 coding DNA: TGTGCCAGCGGGTATAGCGGGATTGGGGATACGCAGTATTTT. Translation gives CASGYSGIGDTQYF.

The CDR3 spells CASSLAPGWSQGYTF. For the CDR3, the DNA is TGCGCCAGCAGCTTGGCCCCGGGTTGGTCTCAGGGCTACACCTTC. The genes are TRBV5-1 and TRBJ1-2; unclear D gene. This CDR3 is built from 15 residues. Between the trimmed V and J ends, which lost 0 bases and 8 bases, there was a span of 17 bases. Per germline, CDR1 SGHRS and CDR2 YFSETQ.

The chain is built from TRBV28 and TRBJ1-6, with 7 bases aligning to TRBD1. With 5 bases clipped from V and 6 bases from J, the junction kept 7 bases outside the gene matches. Germline V lookup: CDR1 MDHEN, CDR2 SYDVKM. There are 15 residues in the CDR3. The CDR3 region is CASSPRQGGNSPLHF. DNA of the CDR3: TGTGCCAGCAGTCCCCGACAGGGAGGTAATTCACCCCTCCACTTT.

This clone was counted once. For the CDR3, the DNA is TGCAGCGTTGACTTAGCGGGAGGGCCCCACGAGCAGTACTTC. Translating gives CSVDLAGGPHEQYF. V is TRBV29-1 and J is TRBJ2-7, with TRBD2 matching over 11 bases. This CDR3 region has 14 residues. From germline, CDR1 is SQVTM and CDR2 ANQGSEA. J was trimmed by 5 bases and V by 3 bases; bases with no gene match: 6.

The chain couples TRBV21-1 to TRBJ1-3; the DNA was not used to check the table's D call, TRBD1. TRBV21-1 is a known pseudogene. The CDR3 spans 17 residues. The CDR3 nucleotides are TGTGCCAGCGGCCTTATCTCCCTAACAGTAAGTGGAAACACCATATATTTT. This encodes CASGLISLTVSGNTIYF.

The chain joins TRBV11-1 to TRBJ1-1; D possibly corresponds to TRBD1 (6 bases). This CDR3 comprises 14 residues. The germline V gene encodes CDR1 SGHAT and CDR2 FQDESV (reference sequence). Between the trimmed V and J ends, which lost 6 bases and 6 bases, there was a span of 17 bases. CDR3 protein: CASRLKAGAAEAFF. The CDR3 DNA sequence: TGTGCCAGCAGGCTTAAAGCGGGGGCTGCTGAAGCTTTCTTT.

Turning to this clone: An end of the junction differs from the germline gene, which may be a read error. The V gene is TRBV7-7, the J gene TRBJ2-1; 12 nucleotides agree with TRBD2. The V gene's germline CDR1 is SSHAT and CDR2 FNYEAQ (reference sequence). This CDR3 comprises 16 residues. The CDR3 DNA is TGTGCTAGCAGCTTAAACCTAGCGGGAGGGTGGAATGAGCAGTTCTTC. As protein: CASSLNLAGGWNEQFF.

The chain has TRBV28 and TRBJ1-2; TRBD1 aligns across 8 bases. From germline, CDR1 is MDHEN and CDR2 SYDVKM. This CDR3 region has 15 residues. The trim removed 7 bases at V and 4 bases at J, leaving 11 bases unmatched. DNA of the CDR3: TGTGCCAGCACGGTAGGCGGGCAGGGGGCCTATGGCTACACCTTC. Its translation: CASTVGGQGAYGYTF.

The V gene is TRBV7-2, the J gene TRBJ1-6; weak D call: TRBD1 (6 bases). The CDR3 extends over 15 amino acids. Germline loops: CDR1 SGHTA, CDR2 FQGNSA. Trimming removed 5 bases at V and 9 bases at J, with 17 bases between. The CDR3, as DNA: TGTGCCAGCAGCCCTCCCGGGGGGGGCAGTTCACCCCTCCACTTT. It codes for CASSPPGGGSSPLHF.

The rearrangement joins TRBV6-5 to TRBJ1-3; a weak D match, TRBD1 (5 bases). V was cut by 6 bases and J by 0 bases, with 12 bases left in between. CDR3 length: 15 amino acids. Germline CDR1 reads MNHEY; CDR2 reads SVGAGI. CDR3 sequence reads: CASRRDLSSGNTIYF. The CDR3 DNA reads as TGTGCCAGCAGGCGGGACCTCAGCTCTGGAAACACCATATATTTT.

In regard to this clone: Compared with germline, one end of the junction differs, possibly owing to a read error. This chain uses TRBV6-5 with TRBJ2-1; 8 positions agree with TRBD1. CDR3 length: 14 amino acids. The germline V gene encodes CDR1 MNHEY and CDR2 SVGAGI. The CDR3 DNA is TGTGCCAGCACTAAAGGGACAGGAGTATGGGAGCCGTTCTTC. Its protein is CASTKGTGVWEPFF.

Only a few counts were recorded for this clone. Written as DNA, the CDR3 is TGTGCCAGCAGCCCCCGGGACACTTCCTACGAGCAGTACTTC. Translated: CASSPRDTSYEQYF. The genes are TRBV21-1 and TRBJ2-7; whether TRBD1, the table's D call, matches the DNA was not checked. TRBV21-1 is a pseudogene. The CDR3 consists of 14 residues.

The chain is built from TRBV28 and TRBJ2-7, with TRBD2 as a possible D gene (5 bases). Per germline, CDR1 MDHEN and CDR2 SYDVKM. The CDR3 is 13 amino acids. V lost 6 bases, J lost 4 bases, and 13 bases lay in between. CDR3 nucleotides: TGTGCCAGCAGCATTAGCGCGACTTACGAGCAGTACTTC. Translation gives CASSISATYEQYF.

The genes are TRBV6-4 and TRBJ1-5, with unresolved D. This CDR3 contains 16 residues. The germline V gene encodes CDR1 MRHNA and CDR2 SNTAGT. Trimming removed 7 bases from V and 2 bases from J, with 18 bases in between. The CDR3 region is CASKVKTEEGNQPQHF. The CDR3 region has the DNA TGTGCCAGCAAAGTCAAGACCGAAGAGGGCAATCAGCCCCAGCATTTT.

This clone was seen a handful of times. The chain combines TRBV29-1 with TRBJ2-5; TRBD1 is a possible D gene (6 bases). Trimming removed 5 bases from V and 4 bases from J, with 8 bases in between. The germline V gene encodes CDR1 SQVTM and CDR2 ANQGSEA. The CDR3 loop spans 11 amino acids. CDR3 sequence reads: CSVTGLETQYF. In nucleotides, the CDR3 is TGCAGCGTTACAGGGCTAGAGACCCAGTACTTC.

The V and J genes are TRBV9 and TRBJ1-1, with D possibly being TRBD1 (6 bases). CDR3 size: 14 residues. Looked up from germline, CDR1 is SGDLS and CDR2 is YYNGEE. Trimming cost V 3 bases and J 3 bases, with 12 bases left between them. CDR3 coding DNA: TGTGCCAGCAGCGCGGCCCAGGGGCACACTGAAGCTTTCTTT. Encoded protein: CASSAAQGHTEAFF.

This clone occurred a few times. This chain joins TRBV6-6 and TRBJ2-2, with 7 bases fitting TRBD2. CDR1 is MNHNY, CDR2 SVGAGI, per germline (reference sequence). With 5 bases clipped from V and 1 base from J, the junction kept 7 bases outside the gene matches. The CDR3 runs to 16 residues. CDR3 protein: CASSQKTGGNTGELFF. The CDR3 nucleotides read TGTGCCAGCAGTCAGAAGACGGGGGGGAACACCGGGGAGCTGTTTTTT.

This clone was counted only a few times. The chain uses TRBV28 and TRBJ1-6; D is ambiguous. V lost 3 bases and J 5 bases, leaving 20 bases between the germline ends. This CDR3 spans 18 amino acids. CDR1 and CDR2 (germline): MDHEN, SYDVKM. The CDR3 protein is CASSFGGLSRLDNSPLHF. The CDR3 nucleotides read TGTGCCAGCAGTTTCGGCGGGCTTTCCAGGTTAGATAATTCACCCCTCCACTTT.